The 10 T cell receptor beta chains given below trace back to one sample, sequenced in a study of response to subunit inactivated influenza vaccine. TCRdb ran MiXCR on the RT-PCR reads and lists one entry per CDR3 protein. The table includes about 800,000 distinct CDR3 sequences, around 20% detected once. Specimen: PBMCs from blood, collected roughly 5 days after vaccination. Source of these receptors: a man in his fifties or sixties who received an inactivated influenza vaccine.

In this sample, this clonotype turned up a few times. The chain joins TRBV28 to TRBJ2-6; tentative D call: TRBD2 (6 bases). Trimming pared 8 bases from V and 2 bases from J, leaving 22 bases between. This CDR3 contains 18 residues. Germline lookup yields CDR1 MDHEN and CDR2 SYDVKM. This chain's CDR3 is CASQLAGRLPTGANVLTF. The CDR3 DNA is TGTGCCAGCCAACTCGCGGGACGGTTGCCCACTGGGGCCAACGTCCTGACTTTC. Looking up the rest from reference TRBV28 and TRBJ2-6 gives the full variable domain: DVKVTQSSRYLVKRTGEKVFLECVQDMDHENMFWYRQDPGLGLRLIYFSYDVKMKEKGDIPEGYSVSREKKERFSLILESASTNQTSMYLCASQLAGRLPTGANVLTFGAGSRLTVL.

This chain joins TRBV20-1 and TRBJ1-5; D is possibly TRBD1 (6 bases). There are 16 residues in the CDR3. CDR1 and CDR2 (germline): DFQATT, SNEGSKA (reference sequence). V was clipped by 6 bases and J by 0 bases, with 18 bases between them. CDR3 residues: CSASDRMSYSNQPQHF. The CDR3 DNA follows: TGCAGTGCCTCGGACAGAATGAGTTATAGCAATCAGCCCCAGCATTTT.

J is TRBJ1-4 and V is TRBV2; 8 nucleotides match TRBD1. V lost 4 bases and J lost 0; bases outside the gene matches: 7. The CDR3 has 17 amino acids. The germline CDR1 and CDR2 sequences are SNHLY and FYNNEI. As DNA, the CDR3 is TGTGCCAGCAGTGTGACAGGGGAAGGCGCAACTAATGAAAAACTGTTTTTT. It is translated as CASSVTGEGATNEKLFF.

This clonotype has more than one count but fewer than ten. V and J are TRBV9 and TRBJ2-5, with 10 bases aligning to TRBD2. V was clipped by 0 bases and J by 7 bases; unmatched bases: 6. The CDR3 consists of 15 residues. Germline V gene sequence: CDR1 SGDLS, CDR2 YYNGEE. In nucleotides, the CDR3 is TGTGCCAGCAGCGTAGGGGGACTAGCGATCGGGACCCAGTACTTC. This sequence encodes CASSVGGLAIGTQYF.

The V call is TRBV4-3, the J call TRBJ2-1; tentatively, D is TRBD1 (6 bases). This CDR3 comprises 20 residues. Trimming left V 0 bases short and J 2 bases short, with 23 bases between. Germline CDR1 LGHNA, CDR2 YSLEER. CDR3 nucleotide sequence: TGCGCCAGCAGCCAAGATTTTCGTCAGGGGTCCCACCGAGCCTACAATGAGCAGTTCTTC. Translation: CASSQDFRQGSHRAYNEQFF.

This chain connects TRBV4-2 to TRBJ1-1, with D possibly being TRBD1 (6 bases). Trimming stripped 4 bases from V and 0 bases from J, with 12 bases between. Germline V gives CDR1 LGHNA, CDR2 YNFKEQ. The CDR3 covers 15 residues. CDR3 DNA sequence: TGTGCCAGCAGCCCATCCGGGACATTGAACACTGAAGCTTTCTTT. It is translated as CASSPSGTLNTEAFF.

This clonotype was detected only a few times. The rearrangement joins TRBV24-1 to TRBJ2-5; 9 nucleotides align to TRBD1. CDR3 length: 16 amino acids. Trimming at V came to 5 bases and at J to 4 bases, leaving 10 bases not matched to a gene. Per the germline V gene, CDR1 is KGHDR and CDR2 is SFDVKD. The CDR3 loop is CATSASGTGSGETQYF. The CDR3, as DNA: TGTGCCACCAGTGCATCCGGGACAGGGTCCGGAGAGACCCAGTACTTC.

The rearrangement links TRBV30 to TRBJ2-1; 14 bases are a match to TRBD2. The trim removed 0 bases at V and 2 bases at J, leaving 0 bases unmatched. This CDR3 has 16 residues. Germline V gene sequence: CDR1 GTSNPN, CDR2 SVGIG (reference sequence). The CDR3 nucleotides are TGTGCCTGGAGTGTGGGACTAGCGGGAGCCTACAATGAGCAGTTCTTC. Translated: CAWSVGLAGAYNEQFF. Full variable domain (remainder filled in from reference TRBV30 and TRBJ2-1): SQTIHQWPATLVQPVGSPLSLECTVEGTSNPNLYWYRQAAGRGLQLLFYSVGIGQISSEVPQNLSASRPQDRQFILSSKKLLLSDSGFYLCAWSVGLAGAYNEQFFGPGTRLTVL.

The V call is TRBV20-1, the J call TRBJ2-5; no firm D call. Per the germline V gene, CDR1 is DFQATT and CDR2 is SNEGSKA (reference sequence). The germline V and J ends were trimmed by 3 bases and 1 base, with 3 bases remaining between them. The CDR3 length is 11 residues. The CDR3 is CSASPQETQYF. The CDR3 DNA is TGCAGTGCTAGCCCCCAAGAGACCCAGTACTTC.

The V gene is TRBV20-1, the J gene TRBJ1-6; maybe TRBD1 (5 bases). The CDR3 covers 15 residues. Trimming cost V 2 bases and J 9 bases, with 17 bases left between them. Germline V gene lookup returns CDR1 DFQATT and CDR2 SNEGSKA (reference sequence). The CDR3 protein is CSARLLGVVVSPLHF. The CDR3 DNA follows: TGCAGTGCTAGATTGCTGGGGGTAGTGGTTTCACCCCTCCACTTT.